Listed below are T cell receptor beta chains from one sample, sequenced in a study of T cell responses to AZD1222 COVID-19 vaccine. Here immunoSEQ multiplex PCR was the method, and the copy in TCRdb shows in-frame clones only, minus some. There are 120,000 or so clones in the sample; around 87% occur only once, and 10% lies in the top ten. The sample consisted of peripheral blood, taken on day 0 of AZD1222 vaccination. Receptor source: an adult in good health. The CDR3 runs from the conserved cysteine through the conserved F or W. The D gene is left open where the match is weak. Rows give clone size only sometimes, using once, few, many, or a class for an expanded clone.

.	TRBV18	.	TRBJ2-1	CASSPSLGGAGDEQFF	TGTGCCAGCTCACCCTCCCTCGGCGGGGCCGGGGATGAGCAGTTCTTC
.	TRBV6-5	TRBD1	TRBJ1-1	CASSLQGRQAFF	TGTGCCAGCAGTCTACAGGGGCGTCAGGCTTTCTTT
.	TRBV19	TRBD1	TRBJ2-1	CASRGTGYNEQFF	TGTGCCAGTAGGGGGACAGGGTACAATGAGCAGTTCTTC
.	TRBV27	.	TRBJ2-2	CASNPLGGVTGELFF	TGTGCCAGCAATCCACTAGGCGGTGTCACCGGGGAGCTGTTTTTT
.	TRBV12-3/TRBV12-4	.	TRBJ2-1	CASSLGVYNEQFF	TGTGCCAGCAGTTTAGGAGTATACAATGAGCAGTTCTTC
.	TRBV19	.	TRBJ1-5	CASSFLGGAVNQPQHF	TGTGCCAGTAGCTTCCTCGGCGGGGCAGTCAATCAGCCCCAGCATTTT
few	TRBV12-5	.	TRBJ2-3	CASGLGTASDTQYF	TGTGCTAGTGGTTTGGGGACAGCCTCAGATACGCAGTATTTT
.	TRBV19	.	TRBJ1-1	CASSFTGPRTGTEAFF	TGTGCCAGTAGTTTCACAGGGCCCCGAACGGGGACTGAAGCTTTCTTT
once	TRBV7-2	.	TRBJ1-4	CASGQGFANEKLFF	TGTGCCAGCGGCCAGGGGTTTGCTAATGAAAAACTGTTTTTT
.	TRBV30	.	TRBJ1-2	CAWSLRQKYGYTF	TGTGCCTGGAGCCTCCGGCAGAAGTATGGCTACACCTTC
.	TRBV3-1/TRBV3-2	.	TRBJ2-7	CASSQGQLGEQYF	TGTGCCAGCAGCCAAGGGCAACTTGGGGAGCAGTACTTC
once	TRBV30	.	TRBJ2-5	CAWSPGDGETQYF	TGTGCCTGGAGCCCGGGGGATGGAGAGACCCAGTACTTC
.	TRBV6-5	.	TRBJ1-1	CASSLGSNTEAFF	TGTGCCAGCAGCCTGGGCAGCAACACTGAAGCTTTCTTT
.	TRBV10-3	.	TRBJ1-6	CAISESTGLNSPLHF	TGTGCCATCAGTGAGTCGACTGGGCTTAATTCACCCCTCCACTTT
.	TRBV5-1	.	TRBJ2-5	CASSPSGDRRETQYF	TGCGCCAGCAGCCCCTCGGGGGATAGGCGAGAGACCCAGTACTTC
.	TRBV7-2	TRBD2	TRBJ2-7	CASSQGRTSGRHEQYF	TGTGCCAGCAGTCAAGGGAGGACTAGCGGGAGACACGAGCAGTACTTC
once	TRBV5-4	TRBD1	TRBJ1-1	CASSRRDRGWANTEAFF	TGTGCCAGCAGCCGCCGGGACAGGGGGTGGGCGAACACTGAAGCTTTCTTT
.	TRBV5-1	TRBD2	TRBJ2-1	CASSPGGASNEQFF	TGCGCCAGCAGCCCCGGGGGGGCTAGCAATGAGCAGTTCTTC
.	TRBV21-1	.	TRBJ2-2	CASSWGGNTGELFF	TGTGCCAGCAGCTGGGGGGGTAACACCGGGGAGCTGTTTTTT
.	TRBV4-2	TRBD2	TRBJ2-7	CASSSHGASGGTYEQYF	TGTGCCAGCAGCTCCCACGGGGCTAGCGGGGGAACCTACGAGCAGTACTTC
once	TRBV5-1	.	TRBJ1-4	CASSLSVGGGNEKLFF	TGCGCCAGCAGCTTGAGTGTAGGGGGAGGCAATGAAAAACTGTTTTTT
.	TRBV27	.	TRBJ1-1	CASSGRTGHMNTEAFF	TGTGCCAGCAGTGGACGCACCGGGCACATGAACACTGAAGCTTTCTTT
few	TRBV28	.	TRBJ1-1	CASSLLRGLNTEAFF	TGTGCCAGCAGTTTATTGAGGGGTCTGAACACTGAAGCTTTCTTT
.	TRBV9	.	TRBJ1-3	CASSFTGTDGNTIYF	TGTGCCAGCAGTTTCACCGGGACTGATGGAAACACCATATATTTT
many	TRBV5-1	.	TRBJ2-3	CASSLTGDTQYF	TGCGCCAGCAGCTTGACTGGGGATACGCAGTATTTT
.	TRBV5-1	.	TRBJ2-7	CASSNPDGSYEQYF	TGCGCCAGCAGCAACCCGGACGGCTCCTACGAGCAGTACTTC
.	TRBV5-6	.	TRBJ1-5	CASSLRQNSNQPQHF	TGTGCCAGCAGCTTGCGGCAGAATAGCAATCAGCCCCAGCATTTT
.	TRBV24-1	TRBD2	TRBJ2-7	CATSEITSGGNEQYF	TGTGCCACCAGTGAGATTACTAGCGGGGGGAACGAGCAGTACTTC
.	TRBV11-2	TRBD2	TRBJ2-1	CASSLTSGGYNEQFF	TGTGCCAGCAGCTTGACTAGCGGGGGATACAATGAGCAGTTCTTC
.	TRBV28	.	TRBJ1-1	CASSPWDTLMAFF	TGTGCCAGCAGTCCCTGGGACACCCTCATGGCTTTCTTT
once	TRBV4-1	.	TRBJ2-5	CASSQEPGREQETQYF	TGCGCCAGCAGCCAGGAGCCGGGACGGGAGCAGGAGACCCAGTACTTC
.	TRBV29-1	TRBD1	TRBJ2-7	CSVEVRTGPYEQYF	TGCAGCGTTGAAGTCAGGACAGGACCCTACGAGCAGTACTTC
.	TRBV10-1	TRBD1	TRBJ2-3	CASSRDRGTDTQYF	TGCGCCAGCAGCCGGGACAGGGGAACAGATACGCAGTATTTT
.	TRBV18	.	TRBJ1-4	CASSRVATNEKLFF	TGTGCCAGCTCCCGGGTTGCAACTAATGAAAAACTGTTTTTT
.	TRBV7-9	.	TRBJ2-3	CASSPGTFSTDTQYF	TGTGCCAGCAGCCCAGGGACTTTTAGCACAGATACGCAGTATTTT
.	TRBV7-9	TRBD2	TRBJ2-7	CASSRTGGNEQYF	TGTGCCAGCAGTCGTACGGGGGGGAACGAGCAGTACTTC
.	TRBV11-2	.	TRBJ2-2	CASSPRRQNGELFF	TGTGCCAGCAGCCCCCGGCGCCAAAACGGGGAGCTGTTTTTT
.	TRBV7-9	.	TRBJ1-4	CASSPPREIRNEKLFF	TGTGCCAGCAGTCCCCCCCGAGAGATTCGTAATGAAAAACTGTTTTTT
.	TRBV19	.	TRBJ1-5	CASSTGGTQPQHF	TGTGCCAGTAGTACGGGGGGGACTCAGCCCCAGCATTTT
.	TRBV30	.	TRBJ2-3	CAWSVGGRGTDTQYF	TGTGCCTGGAGTGTTGGGGGGCGCGGCACAGATACGCAGTATTTT
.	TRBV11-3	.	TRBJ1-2	CASSCPPGLYGYTF	TGTGCCAGCAGCTGCCCCCCGGGCCTCTATGGCTACACCTTC
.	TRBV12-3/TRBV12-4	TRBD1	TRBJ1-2	CASSVDRGSGYTF	TGTGCCAGCAGCGTGGACAGGGGTAGTGGCTACACCTTC
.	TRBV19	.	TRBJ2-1	CASHKGSAYNEQFF	TGTGCCAGCCACAAGGGTTCGGCTTACAATGAGCAGTTCTTC
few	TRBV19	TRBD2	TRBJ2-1	CASSMGGGSHPVSYNEQFF	TGTGCCAGTAGTATGGGCGGCGGGAGCCACCCCGTCTCCTACAATGAGCAGTTCTTC
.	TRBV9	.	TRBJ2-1	CASSPQLHSYNEQFF	TGTGCCAGCAGCCCCCAGCTGCACTCCTACAATGAGCAGTTCTTC
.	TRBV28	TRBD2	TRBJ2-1	CASSLGTSGRNEQFF	TGTGCCAGCAGTCTCGGGACTAGCGGGAGAAATGAGCAGTTCTTC
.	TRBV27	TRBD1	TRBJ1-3	CASSPHGTAGNTIYF	TGTGCCAGCAGTCCCCACGGGACAGCTGGAAACACCATATATTTT
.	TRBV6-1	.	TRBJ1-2	CASSEAGNYGYTF	TGTGCCAGCAGTGAGGCCGGAAACTATGGCTACACCTTC
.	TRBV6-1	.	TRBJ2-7	CASSEVAGGIYEQYF	TGTGCCAGCAGTGAAGTCGCAGGGGGGATCTACGAGCAGTACTTC
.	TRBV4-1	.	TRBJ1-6	CASRKPGALVPLHF	TGCGCCAGCCGAAAACCAGGGGCCCTTGTACCCCTCCACTTT
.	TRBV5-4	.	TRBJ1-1	CASFQRGGETEAFF	TGTGCCAGCTTTCAAAGGGGGGGAGAGACTGAAGCTTTCTTT
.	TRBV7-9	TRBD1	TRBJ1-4	CASSFDRGLREKLFF	TGTGCCAGCAGCTTCGACAGGGGGCTACGAGAAAAACTGTTTTTT
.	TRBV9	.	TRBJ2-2	CASSVQPEEAGELFF	TGTGCCAGCAGCGTACAGCCTGAAGAGGCCGGGGAGCTGTTTTTT
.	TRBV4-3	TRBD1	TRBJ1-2	CASSQDFSRQGYGYTF	TGCGCCAGCAGCCAAGATTTCTCCCGACAGGGGTATGGCTACACCTTC
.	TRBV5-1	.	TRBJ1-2	CASSWDGGRNYGYTF	TGCGCCAGCAGCTGGGACGGGGGGAGGAACTATGGCTACACCTTC
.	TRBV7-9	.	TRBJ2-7	CASSLPDHYEQYF	TGTGCCAGCAGCCTTCCTGACCACTACGAGCAGTACTTC
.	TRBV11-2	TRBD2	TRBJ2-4	CASSLFSGRGLGGVQYF	TGTGCCAGCAGCTTGTTCAGCGGGAGAGGTTTAGGCGGGGTCCAGTACTTC
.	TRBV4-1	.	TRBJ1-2	CASSQSRDGYGYTF	TGCGCCAGCAGCCAGTCCAGGGACGGCTATGGCTACACCTTC
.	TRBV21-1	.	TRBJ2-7	CASSTSGGHYEQYF	TGTGCCAGCAGCACATCAGGGGGACACTACGAGCAGTACTTC